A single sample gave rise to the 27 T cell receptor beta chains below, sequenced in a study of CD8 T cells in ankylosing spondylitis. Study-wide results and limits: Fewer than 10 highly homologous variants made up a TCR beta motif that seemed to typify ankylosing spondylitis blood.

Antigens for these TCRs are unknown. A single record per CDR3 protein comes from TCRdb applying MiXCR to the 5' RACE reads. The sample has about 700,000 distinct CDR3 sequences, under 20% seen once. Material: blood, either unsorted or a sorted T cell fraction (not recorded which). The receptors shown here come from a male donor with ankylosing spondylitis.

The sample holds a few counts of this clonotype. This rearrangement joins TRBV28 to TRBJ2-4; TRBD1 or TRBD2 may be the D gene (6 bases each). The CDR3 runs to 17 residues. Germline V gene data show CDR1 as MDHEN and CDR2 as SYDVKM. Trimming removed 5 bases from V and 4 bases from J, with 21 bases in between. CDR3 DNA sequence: TGTGCCAGCAGTCTGCTCCTCCGGGGGCGTGATAAAAACATTCAGTACTTC. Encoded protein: CASSLLLRGRDKNIQYF.

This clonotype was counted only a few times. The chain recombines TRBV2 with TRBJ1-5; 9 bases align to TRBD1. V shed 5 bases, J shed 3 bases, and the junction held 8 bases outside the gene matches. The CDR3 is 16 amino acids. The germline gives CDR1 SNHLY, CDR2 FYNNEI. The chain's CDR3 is CASSHRDRVPNQPQHF. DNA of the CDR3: TGTGCCAGCAGTCACCGGGACAGGGTCCCCAATCAGCCCCAGCATTTT.

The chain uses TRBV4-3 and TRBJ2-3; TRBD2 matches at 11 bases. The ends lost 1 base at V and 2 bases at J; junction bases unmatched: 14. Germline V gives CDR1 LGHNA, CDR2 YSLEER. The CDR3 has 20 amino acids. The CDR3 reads CASSQVGPATSGINTDTQYF. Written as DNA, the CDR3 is TGCGCCAGCAGCCAAGTAGGGCCAGCGACTAGCGGGATTAACACAGATACGCAGTATTTT.

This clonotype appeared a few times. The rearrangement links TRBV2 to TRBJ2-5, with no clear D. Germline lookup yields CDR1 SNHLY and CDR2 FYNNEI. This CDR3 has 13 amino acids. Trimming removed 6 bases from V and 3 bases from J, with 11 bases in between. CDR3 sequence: CASRWVVEETQYF. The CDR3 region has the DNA TGTGCCAGCAGATGGGTGGTGGAAGAGACCCAGTACTTC.

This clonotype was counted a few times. The CDR3 spells CASSREGQAINSPLHF. The CDR3 DNA reads as TGTGCCAGCAGCCGAGAGGGACAGGCAATTAATTCACCCCTCCACTTT. The chain links TRBV4-2 to TRBJ1-6; 8 bases map to TRBD1. Germline values: CDR1 LGHNA, CDR2 YNFKEQ. The CDR3 has 16 residues. V dropped 4 bases and J dropped 6; count of bases not matched to a gene: 8.

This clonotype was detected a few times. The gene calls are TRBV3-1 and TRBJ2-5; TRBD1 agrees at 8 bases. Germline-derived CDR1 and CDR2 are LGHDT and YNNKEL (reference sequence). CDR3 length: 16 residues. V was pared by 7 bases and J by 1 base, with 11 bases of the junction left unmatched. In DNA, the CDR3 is TGTGCCAGCACCGTCGGACAGGGTAGAGGCCAAGAGACCCAGTACTTC. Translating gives CASTVGQGRGQETQYF.

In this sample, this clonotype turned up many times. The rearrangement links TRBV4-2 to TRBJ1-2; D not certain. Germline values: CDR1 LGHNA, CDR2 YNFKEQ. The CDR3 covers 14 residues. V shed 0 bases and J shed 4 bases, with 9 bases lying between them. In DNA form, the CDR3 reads TGTGCCAGCAGCCAAGACGGGGAACTCTATGGCTACACCTTC. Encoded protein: CASSQDGELYGYTF.

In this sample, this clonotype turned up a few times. Here the CDR3 DNA reads TGTGCCACCAGTGATCCCAGCCGGGCGGCGCAGGACAATGAGCAGTTCTTC. This encodes CATSDPSRAAQDNEQFF. The chain carries TRBV24-1 and TRBJ2-1, with no clear D. Per germline, CDR1 KGHDR and CDR2 SFDVKD. CDR3 length: 17 amino acids. V lost 3 bases, J lost 5 bases, and 19 bases lay in between.

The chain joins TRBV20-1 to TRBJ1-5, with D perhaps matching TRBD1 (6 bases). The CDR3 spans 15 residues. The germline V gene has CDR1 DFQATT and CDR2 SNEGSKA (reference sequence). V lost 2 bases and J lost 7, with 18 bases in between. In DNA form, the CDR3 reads TGCAGTGCTAGATACCGACGGGGGGCTTTACAGCCCCAGCATTTT. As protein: CSARYRRGALQPQHF.

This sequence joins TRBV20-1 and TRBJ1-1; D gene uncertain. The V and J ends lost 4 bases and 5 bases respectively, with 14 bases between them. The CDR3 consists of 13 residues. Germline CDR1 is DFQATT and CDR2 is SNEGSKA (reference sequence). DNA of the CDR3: TGCAGTGCTACAACAAATGGAGGGACTGAAGCTTTCTTT. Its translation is CSATTNGGTEAFF.

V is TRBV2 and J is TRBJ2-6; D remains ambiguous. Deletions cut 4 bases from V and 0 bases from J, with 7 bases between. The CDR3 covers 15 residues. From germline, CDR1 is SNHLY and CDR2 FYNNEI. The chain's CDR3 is CASSVSYSGANVLTF. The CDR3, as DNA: TGTGCCAGCAGTGTCTCATACTCTGGGGCCAACGTCCTGACTTTC.

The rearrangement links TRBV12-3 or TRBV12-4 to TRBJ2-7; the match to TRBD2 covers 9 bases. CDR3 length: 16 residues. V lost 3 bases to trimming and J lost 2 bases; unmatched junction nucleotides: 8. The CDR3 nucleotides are TGTGCCAGCAGTTTCCGTTACTTAGCGGGAGCCTACGAGCAGTACTTC. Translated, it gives CASSFRYLAGAYEQYF.

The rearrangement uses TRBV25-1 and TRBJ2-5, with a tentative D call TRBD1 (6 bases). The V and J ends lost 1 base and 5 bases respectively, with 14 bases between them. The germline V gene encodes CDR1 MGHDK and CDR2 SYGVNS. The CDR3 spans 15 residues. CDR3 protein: CASSESQGISETQYF. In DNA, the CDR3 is TGTGCCAGCAGTGAATCCCAGGGGATTTCGGAGACCCAGTACTTC.

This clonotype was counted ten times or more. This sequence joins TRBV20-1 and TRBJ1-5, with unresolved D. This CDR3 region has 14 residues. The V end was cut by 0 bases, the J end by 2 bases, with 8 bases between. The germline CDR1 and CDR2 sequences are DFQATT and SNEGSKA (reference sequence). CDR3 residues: CSARDRGRNQPQHF. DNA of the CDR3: TGCAGTGCTAGAGATCGAGGTCGCAATCAGCCCCAGCATTTT.

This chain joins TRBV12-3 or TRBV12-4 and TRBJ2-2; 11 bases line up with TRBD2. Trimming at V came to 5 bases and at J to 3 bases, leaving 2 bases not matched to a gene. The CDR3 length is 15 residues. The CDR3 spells CASSPLAGDTGELFF. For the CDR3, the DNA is TGTGCCAGCAGTCCACTAGCGGGAGACACCGGGGAGCTGTTTTTT.

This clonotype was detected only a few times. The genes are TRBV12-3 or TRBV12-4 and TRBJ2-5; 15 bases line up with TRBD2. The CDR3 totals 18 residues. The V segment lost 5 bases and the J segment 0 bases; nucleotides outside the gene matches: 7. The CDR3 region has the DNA TGTGCCAGCAGTCTACCCGGACTAGCGGGAGGGTACCAAGAGACCCAGTACTTC. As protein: CASSLPGLAGGYQETQYF.

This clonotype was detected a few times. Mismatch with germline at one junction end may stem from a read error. Here the CDR3 DNA reads TGTGCCAGCAGCATGGGACAGGGAATCATCGGGACCTTC. It codes for CASSMGQGIIGTF. The chain is built from TRBV7-9 and TRBJ2-7; TRBD1 aligns across 9 bases. Germline values: CDR1 SEHNR, CDR2 FQNEAQ (reference sequence). This CDR3 comprises 13 residues. Based on the CDR3 plus reference TRBV7-9 and TRBJ2-7, the full variable domain is DTGVSQNPRHKITKRGQNVTFRCDPISEHNRLYWYRQTLGQGPEFLTYFQNEAQLEKSRLLSDRFSAERPKGSFSTLEIQRTEQGDSAMYLCASSMGQGIIGTFGPGTRLTVT.

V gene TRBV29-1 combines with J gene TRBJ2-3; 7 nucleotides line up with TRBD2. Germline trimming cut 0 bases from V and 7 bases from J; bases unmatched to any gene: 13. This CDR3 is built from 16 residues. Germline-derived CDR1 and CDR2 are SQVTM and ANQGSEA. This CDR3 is CSVEDLPSGASYTQYF. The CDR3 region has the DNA TGCAGCGTTGAAGACCTCCCCAGCGGGGCCTCCTATACGCAGTATTTT.

The CDR3 here is CASSFGTGDGAQYF. The CDR3, as DNA: TGCGCCAGCAGCTTCGGGACAGGGGATGGGGCCCAGTACTTC. This sequence joins TRBV5-1 and TRBJ2-5, with TRBD1 identical over 10 bases. The CDR3 has 14 residues. V was pared by 2 bases and J by 9 bases, with 7 bases of the junction left unmatched. In germline, CDR1 is SGHRS, CDR2 YFSETQ. The complete variable domain, with remaining parts taken from reference TRBV5-1 and TRBJ2-5, reads KAGVTQTPRYLIKTRGQQVTLSCSPISGHRSVSWYQQTPGQGLQFLFEYFSETQRNKGNFPGRFSGRQFSNSRSEMNVSTLELGDSALYLCASSFGTGDGAQYFGPGTRLLVL.

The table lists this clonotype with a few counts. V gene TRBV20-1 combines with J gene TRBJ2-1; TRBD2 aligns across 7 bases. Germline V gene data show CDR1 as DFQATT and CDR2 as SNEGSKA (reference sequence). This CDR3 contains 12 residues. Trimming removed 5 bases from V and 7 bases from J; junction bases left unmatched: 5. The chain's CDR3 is CSAQRGENEQFF. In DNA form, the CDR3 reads TGCAGTGCTCAGCGGGGTGAGAATGAGCAGTTCTTC.

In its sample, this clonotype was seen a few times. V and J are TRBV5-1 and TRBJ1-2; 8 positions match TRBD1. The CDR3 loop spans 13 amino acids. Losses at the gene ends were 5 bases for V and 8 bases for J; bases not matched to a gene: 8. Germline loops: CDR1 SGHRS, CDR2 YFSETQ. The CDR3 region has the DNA TGCGCCAGCAGTTCAGGGGGCGCGGAAGGCTACACCTTC. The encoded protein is CASSSGGAEGYTF.

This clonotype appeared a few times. The CDR3 protein is CASTLGLMNTEAFF. The CDR3 nucleotides are TGTGCCAGCACCCTCGGACTGATGAACACTGAAGCTTTCTTT. The chain links TRBV12-3 or TRBV12-4 to TRBJ1-1; D unresolved. The CDR3 length is 14 residues. The V and J ends lost 7 bases and 0 bases respectively, with 12 bases between them.

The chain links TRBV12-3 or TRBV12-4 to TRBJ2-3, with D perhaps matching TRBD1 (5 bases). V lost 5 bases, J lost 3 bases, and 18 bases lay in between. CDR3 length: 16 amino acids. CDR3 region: CASSPRQNLGTDTQYF. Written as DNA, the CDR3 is TGTGCCAGCAGTCCCCGACAGAATCTTGGAACAGATACGCAGTATTTT.

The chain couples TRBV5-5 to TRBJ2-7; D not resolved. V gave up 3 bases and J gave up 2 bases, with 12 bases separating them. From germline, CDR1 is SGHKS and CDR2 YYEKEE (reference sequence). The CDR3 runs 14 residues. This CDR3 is CASSWAQPPYEQYF. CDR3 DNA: TGTGCCAGCAGCTGGGCTCAACCTCCCTACGAGCAGTACTTC.

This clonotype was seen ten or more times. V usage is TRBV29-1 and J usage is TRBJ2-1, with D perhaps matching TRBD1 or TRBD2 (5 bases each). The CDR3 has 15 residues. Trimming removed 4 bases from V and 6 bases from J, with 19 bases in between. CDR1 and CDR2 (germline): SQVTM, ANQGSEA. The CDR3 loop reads CSVARDLGMGNEQFF. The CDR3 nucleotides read TGCAGCGTTGCCAGGGACCTAGGGATGGGCAATGAGCAGTTCTTC.

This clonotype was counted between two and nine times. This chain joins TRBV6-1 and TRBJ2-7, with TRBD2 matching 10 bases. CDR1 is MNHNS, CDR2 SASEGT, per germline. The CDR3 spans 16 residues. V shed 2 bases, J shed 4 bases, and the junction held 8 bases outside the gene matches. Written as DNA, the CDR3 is TGTGCCAGCAGTGAACTCCCTAGCGGGAGTGTTTACGAGCAGTACTTC. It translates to CASSELPSGSVYEQYF.

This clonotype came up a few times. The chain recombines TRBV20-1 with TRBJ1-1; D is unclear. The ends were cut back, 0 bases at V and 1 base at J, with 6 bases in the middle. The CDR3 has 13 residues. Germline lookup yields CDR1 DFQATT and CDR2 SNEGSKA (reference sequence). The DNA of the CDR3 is TGCAGTGCTAGAGATTGGGGGAACACTGAAGCTTTCTTT. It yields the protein CSARDWGNTEAFF.